A selection of T cell receptor beta chains follows, all from one sample in a study of OX40 agonist ivuxolimab in advanced cancers. The data were produced by immunoSEQ multiplex PCR, yet TCRdb's version contains in-frame clones alone and is incomplete. The table lists approximately 82,000 clones, 80% to 90% of them singletons, with more than 0.5% in the top ten. This material consisted of CD4+ or CD8+ T cells sorted from blood, taken in a trial of the OX40 agonist ivuxolimab. These receptors were obtained from an adult with an advanced solid tumor such as melanoma, head and neck, liver or kidney cancer. Each CDR3 is given with its conserved first and last residue. Fields, in order: CDR3 length, V gene, D gene, clone size, J gene, CDR3 protein, CDR3 DNA. The D gene is left open where the match is weak. The size entry is marked missing in some rows and otherwise reads once, few, many or a size class.

cdr3_length: 13; v_call: TRBV11-2; d_call: -; clone_size: -; j_call: TRBJ2-5; cdr3_aa: CASSLSLDRVQYF; cdr3_nt: TGTGCCAGCAGCTTAAGTCTAGACAGAGTCCAGTACTTC
cdr3_length: 16; v_call: TRBV7-8; d_call: -; clone_size: -; j_call: TRBJ1-5; cdr3_aa: CASSLDTGLSNQPQHF; cdr3_nt: TGTGCCAGCAGCTTAGATACGGGGCTTAGCAATCAGCCCCAGCATTTT
cdr3_length: 11; v_call: TRBV6-6; d_call: -; clone_size: -; j_call: TRBJ2-3; cdr3_aa: CASSREDTQYF; cdr3_nt: TGTGCCAGCAGCCGAGAAGATACGCAGTATTTT
cdr3_length: 13; v_call: TRBV28; d_call: -; clone_size: -; j_call: TRBJ1-3; cdr3_aa: CASRRDSGNTIYF; cdr3_nt: TGTGCCAGCAGGCGAGACTCTGGAAACACCATATATTTT
cdr3_length: 11; v_call: TRBV7-2; d_call: -; clone_size: -; j_call: TRBJ2-1; cdr3_aa: CASSPGSYLFF; cdr3_nt: TGTGCCAGCAGCCCCGGGTCCTATCTGTTCTTC
cdr3_length: 15; v_call: TRBV5-4; d_call: -; clone_size: -; j_call: TRBJ1-2; cdr3_aa: CASSFRATGHYGYTF; cdr3_nt: TGTGCCAGCAGCTTCCGGGCCACGGGCCATTATGGCTACACCTTC
cdr3_length: 13; v_call: TRBV5-1; d_call: -; clone_size: -; j_call: TRBJ1-2; cdr3_aa: CASSLDGSYGYTF; cdr3_nt: TGCGCCAGCAGCTTGGATGGGAGCTATGGCTACACCTTC
cdr3_length: 15; v_call: TRBV11-2; d_call: TRBD2; clone_size: once; j_call: TRBJ2-2; cdr3_aa: CASSTTSGKGGELFF; cdr3_nt: TGTGCCAGCAGCACGACTAGCGGGAAGGGCGGGGAGCTGTTTTTT
cdr3_length: 15; v_call: TRBV21-1; d_call: -; clone_size: -; j_call: TRBJ1-6; cdr3_aa: CASSKEGGSNSPLHF; cdr3_nt: TGTGCCAGCAGCAAAGAGGGCGGGTCGAATTCACCCCTCCACTTT
cdr3_length: 15; v_call: TRBV29-1; d_call: -; clone_size: -; j_call: TRBJ1-2; cdr3_aa: CSVVVPPLGNYGYTF; cdr3_nt: TGCAGCGTTGTGGTTCCGCCTTTAGGGAACTATGGCTACACCTTC
cdr3_length: 14; v_call: TRBV4-3; d_call: -; clone_size: -; j_call: TRBJ2-7; cdr3_aa: CASSQDRGLSEQYF; cdr3_nt: TGCGCCAGCAGCCAAGACAGGGGATTATCCGAGCAGTACTTC
cdr3_length: 14; v_call: TRBV18; d_call: -; clone_size: -; j_call: TRBJ1-2; cdr3_aa: CASSLIQGGDGYTF; cdr3_nt: TGTGCCAGCTCACTTATACAGGGAGGAGATGGCTACACCTTC
cdr3_length: 15; v_call: TRBV19; d_call: TRBD2; clone_size: -; j_call: TRBJ2-5; cdr3_aa: CASSTSGLYQETQYF; cdr3_nt: TGTGCCAGTAGTACTAGCGGCCTGTACCAAGAGACCCAGTACTTC